These 21 T cell receptor beta chains came from one sample sequenced in a study of blood T cell repertoires in COVID-19. The repertoire was sequenced with immunoSEQ multiplex PCR; TCRdb's copy has only in-frame clones and lacks some. The sample lists some 250,000 clones; 86% were seen once. Sample: peripheral blood. The receptor source for this set is an elderly man with acute or convalescent COVID-19.

This sequence joins TRBV7-2 and TRBJ2-7, with D uncertain. Germline values: CDR1 SGHTA, CDR2 FQGNSA. This CDR3 contains 11 residues. Trimming stripped 4 bases from V and 2 bases from J, with 3 bases between. The CDR3 loop is CASSSAYEQYF. DNA of the CDR3: TGTGCCAGCAGCTCCGCCTACGAGCAGTACTTC.

The J gene is TRBJ2-3, the V gene TRBV3-1 (or the pseudogene TRBV3-2); D might be TRBD2 (5 bases). Germline V lookup: CDR1 LGHDT, CDR2 YNNKEL (reference sequence). Trimming pared 4 bases from V and 6 bases from J, leaving 5 bases between. The length of the CDR3 is 11 residues. CDR3 loop: CASSRGDTQYF. Here the CDR3 DNA reads TGTGCCAGCAGCCGCGGGGATACGCAGTATTTT.

The CDR3 loop reads CSVEVPSSYEQYF. The CDR3 nucleotides are TGCAGCGTTGAAGTTCCGAGCTCCTACGAGCAGTACTTC. The chain links TRBV29-1 to TRBJ2-7; D gene unclear. Germline CDR1 SQVTM, CDR2 ANQGSEA. V was pared by 1 base and J by 0 bases, with 7 bases between. The CDR3 length is 13 residues.

The J gene is TRBJ1-1, the V gene TRBV12-3 or TRBV12-4, with 8 bases aligning to TRBD1. V trimming: 7 bases; J trimming: 8 bases; junction bases outside the gene matches: 9. The CDR3 has 13 residues. The CDR3 DNA follows: TGTGCCAGCACCCTAGGACAGGGCGGGGAAGCTTTCTTT. It specifies CASTLGQGGEAFF.

The chain is built from TRBV2 and TRBJ1-3; 7 bases match TRBD1. CDR3 length equals 16 residues. CDR1 is SNHLY, CDR2 FYNNEI, per germline. J gave up 2 bases and V 10 bases, and 14 bases lay outside the gene matches. The CDR3 is CATTSGQLGPGNTIYF. The CDR3 nucleotides are TGTGCCACAACGTCGGGACAGCTAGGACCTGGAAACACCATATATTTT.

V and J are TRBV6-2 or TRBV6-3 and TRBJ1-5; possible D gene TRBD1, 5 bases. The germline V gene encodes CDR1 MNHEY and CDR2 SVGEGT. This CDR3 spans 15 amino acids. The V end lost 2 bases, the J end lost 3 bases, and 11 bases lay between the germline ends. CDR3: CASSYGSRDNQPQHF. The CDR3 DNA reads as TGTGCCAGCAGTTACGGGTCCAGGGACAATCAGCCCCAGCATTTT.

This chain connects TRBV29-1 to TRBJ1-1; maybe TRBD1 (5 bases). Germline V gene sequence: CDR1 SQVTM, CDR2 ANQGSEA. The CDR3 sequence is 12 residues long. Trimming removed 4 bases at V and 5 bases at J, with 11 bases between. The DNA for the CDR3 is TGCAGCGTTGGGCGACGGGGGACTGAAGCTTTCTTT. Its translation is CSVGRRGTEAFF. The variable domain in full, with the rest retrieved from reference TRBV29-1 and TRBJ1-1, is SAVISQKPSRDICQRGTSLTIQCQVDSQVTMMFWYRQQPGQSLTLIATANQGSEATYESGFVIDKFPISRPNLTFSTLTVSNMSPEDSSIYLCSVGRRGTEAFFGQGTRLTVV.

This sequence joins TRBV18 and TRBJ1-5; D possibly corresponds to TRBD1 (5 bases). Germline V CDR1 and CDR2: KGHSH, LQKENI. The CDR3 consists of 17 residues. Trimming removed 2 bases at V and 0 bases at J, with 14 bases between. CDR3: CASSPFRDGGSNQPQHF. CDR3 DNA sequence: TGTGCCAGCTCACCATTCAGGGACGGGGGTAGCAATCAGCCCCAGCATTTT.

The V and J genes are TRBV9 and TRBJ2-1; 11 positions agree with TRBD2. V shed 4 bases and J 7 bases; nucleotides not matched to a gene: 13. This CDR3 spans 17 amino acids. Per the germline V gene, CDR1 is SGDLS and CDR2 is YYNGEE. The CDR3 DNA follows: TGTGCCAGCAGCCCTCGCATAGCGGGAGGGCTCATAAATGAGCAGTTCTTC. Protein sequence: CASSPRIAGGLINEQFF. The complete variable domain, with remaining parts taken from reference TRBV9 and TRBJ2-1, reads DSGVTQTPKHLITATGQRVTLRCSPRSGDLSVYWYQQSLDQGLQFLIQYYNGEERAKGNILERFSAQQFPDLHSELNLSSLELGDSALYFCASSPRIAGGLINEQFFGPGTRLTVL.

The chain recombines TRBV7-9 with TRBJ1-3, with 7 bases aligning to TRBD1. The CDR3 extends over 15 amino acids. The germline V gene has CDR1 SEHNR and CDR2 FQNEAQ (reference sequence). V lost 1 base and J lost 7; bases outside the gene matches: 7. The CDR3 nucleotides read TGTGCCAGCAGCTTAGATCCCGGGACAGTGAACACCATATATTTT. Translating gives CASSLDPGTVNTIYF.

The chain carries TRBV11-2 and TRBJ2-1; unclear D gene. Trimming shortened V by 3 bases and J by 10 bases, and 22 bases separated the two germline ends. The CDR3 contains 16 residues. The V gene's germline CDR1 is SGHAT and CDR2 FQNNGV. This chain's CDR3 is CASSFRQIPPPGEQFF. DNA for the CDR3: TGTGCCAGCAGCTTTCGCCAGATACCCCCCCCCGGGGAGCAGTTCTTC.

A single count supports this clone. This chain links TRBV4-3 with TRBJ2-5; 12 bases map to TRBD1. With 3 bases clipped from V and 5 bases from J, the junction kept 13 bases outside the gene matches. This CDR3 is built from 18 residues. Germline V CDR1 and CDR2: LGHNA, YSLEER. CDR3 coding DNA: TGCGCCAGCAGCCAGGCCGCGCTCGGGACAGGGGGCGTTGAGACCCAGTACTTC. This gives the protein CASSQAALGTGGVETQYF.

The rearrangement links TRBV29-1 to TRBJ2-5; D is perhaps TRBD2 (6 bases). The CDR3 runs 13 residues. V dropped 6 bases and J dropped 1 base, with 12 bases sitting between them. In germline, CDR1 is SQVTM, CDR2 ANQGSEA. In nucleotides, the CDR3 is TGCAGCGTCCTTGGGGGGAGCCAAGAGACCCAGTACTTC. Protein product: CSVLGGSQETQYF. The variable domain in full, with the rest retrieved from reference TRBV29-1 and TRBJ2-5, is SAVISQKPSRDICQRGTSLTIQCQVDSQVTMMFWYRQQPGQSLTLIATANQGSEATYESGFVIDKFPISRPNLTFSTLTVSNMSPEDSSIYLCSVLGGSQETQYFGPGTRLLVL.

V usage is TRBV5-6 and J usage is TRBJ2-1, with D unclear. Trimming took off 3 bases at V and 9 bases at J, with 10 bases between the two ends. The germline CDR1 and CDR2 sequences are SGHDT and YYEEEE. The CDR3 runs 12 residues. CDR3 nucleotide sequence: TGTGCCAGCAGCTCGACAATTGCTGAGCAGTTCTTC. Translating it yields CASSSTIAEQFF. The complete variable domain, with remaining parts taken from reference TRBV5-6 and TRBJ2-1, reads DAGVTQSPTHLIKTRGQQVTLRCSPKSGHDTVSWYQQALGQGPQFIFQYYEEEERQRGNFPDRFSGHQFPNYSSELNVNALLLGDSALYLCASSSTIAEQFFGPGTRLTVL.

The CDR3 DNA follows: TGCGCCAGCAGCTTGACAGGGGGCACTTTCGATGAGCAGTTCTTC. This sequence encodes CASSLTGGTFDEQFF. The J gene is TRBJ2-1, the V gene TRBV5-1; 9 bases line up with TRBD1. Germline CDR1 reads SGHRS; CDR2 reads YFSETQ. The CDR3 has 15 amino acids. J was trimmed by 8 bases and V by 1 base; bases with no gene match: 7. The variable domain in full, completed from reference TRBV5-1 and TRBJ2-1, reads KAGVTQTPRYLIKTRGQQVTLSCSPISGHRSVSWYQQTPGQGLQFLFEYFSETQRNKGNFPGRFSGRQFSNSRSEMNVSTLELGDSALYLCASSLTGGTFDEQFFGPGTRLTVL.

This rearrangement joins TRBV7-2 to TRBJ1-5; tentatively, D is TRBD1 (5 bases). The CDR3 is made up of 16 amino acids. The V end was cut by 7 bases, the J end by 8 bases, with 24 bases between. Germline V gene data show CDR1 as SGHTA and CDR2 as FQGNSA. In DNA form, the CDR3 reads TGTGCCAGCAACACTCCAGGGAGGGCGGCCGCTGAGCCCCAGCATTTT. The encoded protein is CASNTPGRAAAEPQHF.

As to this clone: This specimen includes other DNA sequences encoding the same CDR3. The chain joins TRBV5-1 to TRBJ1-4, with D perhaps matching TRBD1 (5 bases). CDR3 length: 15 residues. The germline V gene encodes CDR1 SGHRS and CDR2 YFSETQ. Trimming removed 0 bases at V and 5 bases at J, with 11 bases between. CDR3: CASSLEGRVNEKLFF. The CDR3 DNA reads as TGCGCCAGCAGCTTGGAGGGCAGGGTGAATGAAAAACTGTTTTTT. Using reference TRBV5-1 and TRBJ1-4 for the parts outside the CDR3, the full variable domain is KAGVTQTPRYLIKTRGQQVTLSCSPISGHRSVSWYQQTPGQGLQFLFEYFSETQRNKGNFPGRFSGRQFSNSRSEMNVSTLELGDSALYLCASSLEGRVNEKLFFGSGTQLSVL.

The genes are TRBV19 and TRBJ1-5; no clear D gene. Germline V gives CDR1 LNHDA, CDR2 SQIVND (reference sequence). The CDR3 length is 13 residues. With 1 base removed from V and 5 bases from J, the gap between germline ends came to 6 bases. The DNA for the CDR3 is TGTGCCAGTAGTATAGGTATTGATCAGCCCCAGCATTTT. It is translated as CASSIGIDQPQHF.

The chain is built from TRBV18 and TRBJ2-3; 8 bases line up with TRBD2. The J segment lost 4 bases and the V segment lost 1 base, leaving 4 bases of the junction unmatched. From germline, CDR1 is KGHSH and CDR2 LQKENI. CDR3 length: 15 amino acids. This CDR3 is CASSPLSGKSDTQYF. CDR3 DNA sequence: TGTGCCAGCTCACCACTTAGCGGGAAGTCAGATACGCAGTATTTT.

The chain recombines TRBV6-5 with TRBJ2-3; D possibly corresponds to TRBD2 (5 bases). Deletions cut 0 bases from V and 1 base from J, with 5 bases between. This CDR3 is built from 14 residues. Per germline, CDR1 MNHEY and CDR2 SVGAGI. In nucleotides, the CDR3 is TGTGCCAGCAGTTACTCCGGGGGCACAGATACGCAGTATTTT. This translates into CASSYSGGTDTQYF.

The V call is TRBV27, the J call TRBJ1-4; TRBD1 aligns across 7 bases. CDR1 and CDR2 from the germline V gene are MNHEY and SMNVEV (reference sequence). V was pared by 3 bases and J by 8 bases, with 6 bases of the junction left unmatched. This CDR3 region has 14 residues. As DNA, the CDR3 is TGTGCCAGCAGTTTCCAGGGGGTAGGGGAAAAACTGTTTTTT. Translated: CASSFQGVGEKLFF.